The next 22 T cell receptor beta chains were all read from a single sample in a study of blood T cell repertoires in COVID-19 (dated by TCRdb to about 2020). The method was the immunoSEQ multiplex PCR assay. As stored in TCRdb, this immuneACCESS dataset retains in-frame rearrangements with V and J assigned. A fraction of the clones does not appear; measured against another copy, unresolved V genes explain less than half of the discrepancy, and the remainder lacks a known reason. The sample contains tens of thousands of clones, roughly 78% of them found a single time. The ten largest clones take up roughly 7.4% of the sample. Input material: peripheral blood. These TCRs come from a human donor in a cohort sampled during active COVID-19.

The chain joins TRBV11-2 to TRBJ1-2, with a weak D call TRBD1 (6 bases). Trimming removed 1 base from V and 8 bases from J, with 17 bases in between. The CDR3 length is 15 residues. CDR1 is SGHAT, CDR2 FQNNGV, per germline. CDR3: CASSLVEQGLQGYTF. For the CDR3, the DNA is TGTGCCAGCAGCTTAGTCGAGCAGGGGTTACAAGGCTACACCTTC.

This clone has more than one count but fewer than ten. The gene calls are TRBV24-1 and TRBJ2-1; 7 positions agree with TRBD2. V dropped 3 bases and J dropped 3; count of bases not matched to a gene: 13. From germline, CDR1 is KGHDR and CDR2 SFDVKD. This CDR3 has 18 amino acids. The CDR3 protein is CATSDTRKGLADYNEQFF. CDR3 DNA: TGTGCCACCAGTGATACGAGGAAGGGGCTAGCGGACTACAATGAGCAGTTCTTC.

The V and J genes are TRBV11-1 and TRBJ1-2, with D perhaps matching TRBD1 (6 bases). CDR1 SGHAT and CDR2 FQDESV come from the germline V gene (reference sequence). Trimming removed 5 bases from V and 4 bases from J, with 11 bases in between. The CDR3 consists of 13 residues. The DNA of the CDR3 is TGTGCCAGCAGCGGACAGCACGGCTATGGCTACACCTTC. Its translation is CASSGQHGYGYTF.

The rearrangement links TRBV4-1 to TRBJ2-7; possibly TRBD1 for D (5 bases). Germline lookup yields CDR1 MGHRA and CDR2 YSYEKL. There are 18 residues in the CDR3. Trimming removed 2 bases from V and 2 bases from J, with 22 bases in between. The CDR3 reads CASSQQAGQGIVPYEQYF. Written as DNA, the CDR3 is TGCGCCAGCAGCCAACAGGCTGGGCAGGGAATAGTCCCCTACGAGCAGTACTTC.

This sequence joins TRBV15 and TRBJ1-2; tentative D call: TRBD1 (5 bases). Germline V gene sequence: CDR1 LNHNV, CDR2 YYDKDF (reference sequence). V was pared by 4 bases and J by 0 bases, with 9 bases between. This CDR3 is built from 14 residues. The DNA of the CDR3 is TGTGCCACCAGCAAGGACACCACTAACTATGGCTACACCTTC. Translating it yields CATSKDTTNYGYTF.

This rearrangement joins TRBV7-3 to TRBJ2-2; 8 bases are a match to TRBD1. The germline V gene has CDR1 SGHTA and CDR2 FQGTGA. The J segment lost 3 bases and the V segment lost 6 bases, leaving 6 bases of the junction unmatched. The CDR3 is 15 amino acids. The CDR3 region has the DNA TGTGCCAGCAGTGGGACAGGAGTCGACACCGGGGAGCTGTTTTTT. Translating it yields CASSGTGVDTGELFF.

Written as DNA, the CDR3 is TGTGCCAGCAGTTTAGACTCCTACGAGCAGTACTTC. It specifies CASSLDSYEQYF. The gene calls are TRBV2 and TRBJ2-7, with D unclear. Per the germline V gene, CDR1 is SNHLY and CDR2 is FYNNEI. The CDR3 sequence is 12 residues long. Trimming removed 5 bases from V and 0 bases from J, with 5 bases in between.

The V and J genes are TRBV3-1 (or the pseudogene TRBV3-2) and TRBJ2-5; weak D call: TRBD2 (5 bases). V lost 4 bases and J lost 3, with 21 bases in between. CDR1 is LGHDT, CDR2 YNNKEL, per germline (reference sequence). This CDR3 is built from 17 residues. The CDR3 reads CASSLSSPQRWKETQYF. The CDR3, as DNA: TGTGCCAGCAGCCTCAGTAGCCCCCAGCGGTGGAAAGAGACCCAGTACTTC.

V gene TRBV9 combines with J gene TRBJ1-6; the D gene is possibly TRBD1 (5 bases). CDR1 is SGDLS and CDR2 is YYNGEE in the germline V gene. This CDR3 has 15 amino acids. Trimming left V 0 bases short and J 14 bases short, with 18 bases between. CDR3 in DNA: TGTGCCAGCAGCGTAGGAGGGACTGGGGATTCGTCCCTCCACTTT. This gives the protein CASSVGGTGDSSLHF.

The chain carries TRBV30 and TRBJ1-4; D might be TRBD1 (6 bases). This CDR3 contains 13 residues. Trimming left V 2 bases short and J 5 bases short, with 9 bases between. Germline lookup yields CDR1 GTSNPN and CDR2 SVGIG (reference sequence). CDR3 amino acids: CAWSYRDNEKLFF. Here the CDR3 DNA reads TGTGCCTGGAGTTACAGGGACAATGAAAAACTGTTTTTT.

CDR3 in amino acids: CASSFRGTEAFF. The CDR3 nucleotides read TGTGCCAGCAGCTTCAGGGGTACTGAAGCTTTCTTT. The chain employs TRBV13 and TRBJ1-1, with D perhaps matching TRBD1 (6 bases). V was clipped by 3 bases and J by 5 bases, with 7 bases between them. Germline CDR1 and CDR2: PRHDT and FYEKMQ (reference sequence). This CDR3 region has 12 residues.

This clone appeared a few times. V is TRBV2 and J is TRBJ1-6; TRBD1 matches 7 bases. V dropped 11 bases and J dropped 7; count of bases not matched to a gene: 5. In germline, CDR1 is SNHLY, CDR2 FYNNEI. The CDR3 is made up of 12 amino acids. The CDR3 reads CAGGQRNSPLHF. The CDR3 DNA sequence: TGTGCCGGGGGACAGCGAAATTCACCCCTCCACTTT.

CDR3 bases: TGTGCCAGCAGCTTAGGACAGAGAGCCTACGAGCAGTACTTC. Its translation: CASSLGQRAYEQYF. This chain connects TRBV7-8 to TRBJ2-7; maybe TRBD1 (5 bases). The CDR3 loop spans 14 amino acids. Looked up from germline, CDR1 is SGHVS and CDR2 is FQNEAQ. Deletions cut 1 base from V and 2 bases from J, with 9 bases between.

The rearrangement links TRBV18 to TRBJ1-1; a possible D gene is TRBD1 (6 bases). Trimming cost V 6 bases and J 5 bases, with 16 bases left between them. Germline values: CDR1 KGHSH, CDR2 LQKENI. The CDR3 is 14 residues long. CDR3 coding DNA: TGTGCCAGCTCCGCGGGGGGGCAGGGGACTGAAGCTTTCTTT. Its translation: CASSAGGQGTEAFF.

This chain links TRBV5-1 with TRBJ2-6; 9 bases fit TRBD1. The germline gives CDR1 SGHRS, CDR2 YFSETQ. V lost 6 bases to trimming and J lost 2 bases; unmatched junction nucleotides: 9. The CDR3 spans 17 residues. In nucleotides, the CDR3 is TGCGCCAGCACACCGGGACAGGGTCTTCCTGGGGCCAACGTCCTGACTTTC. It codes for CASTPGQGLPGANVLTF.

This rearrangement joins TRBV6-5 to TRBJ1-4; 7 bases map to TRBD1. This CDR3 has 15 amino acids. J gave up 5 bases and V 5 bases, and 8 bases lay outside the gene matches. Looked up from germline, CDR1 is MNHEY and CDR2 is SVGAGI. CDR3: CASSQPGTVNEKLFF. The CDR3 coding sequence is TGTGCCAGCAGTCAACCCGGGACAGTGAATGAAAAACTGTTTTTT.

V and J are TRBV4-3 and TRBJ1-1; 7 nucleotides align to TRBD1. This CDR3 has 14 amino acids. The V gene end was trimmed by 4 bases and the J gene end by 2 bases; junction bases not matched to a gene: 4. Germline assignment: CDR1 LGHNA and CDR2 YSLEER. CDR3 loop: CASSPGQVNTEAFF. CDR3 DNA sequence: TGCGCCAGCAGCCCAGGACAGGTAAACACTGAAGCTTTCTTT.

The V gene is TRBV5-5, the J gene TRBJ1-4; tentatively, D is TRBD1 (6 bases). Germline values: CDR1 SGHKS, CDR2 YYEKEE (reference sequence). The CDR3 length is 16 residues. Trimming pared 3 bases from V and 7 bases from J, leaving 19 bases between. The CDR3 here is CASSSAPRQGIEKLFF. The CDR3 nucleotides read TGTGCCAGCAGCTCCGCCCCCAGGCAGGGGATTGAAAAACTGTTTTTT.

The chain joins TRBV7-2 to TRBJ1-5; no reliable D call. V shed 1 base and J shed 5 bases, with 9 bases lying between them. This CDR3 comprises 14 residues. In germline, CDR1 is SGHTA, CDR2 FQGNSA. The CDR3 DNA follows: TGTGCCAGCAGCTTAGGTGGAGGATATCAGCCCCAGCATTTT. Translation: CASSLGGGYQPQHF.

The rearrangement links TRBV7-8 to TRBJ1-2; 9 nucleotides match TRBD1. In germline, CDR1 is SGHVS, CDR2 FQNEAQ. CDR3 length: 14 amino acids. Trimming cost V 1 base and J 7 bases; bases outside gene matches: 4. CDR3 in DNA: TGTGCCAGCAGCTTAGAACAGGGGGCGCTTGGCTACACCTTC. Amino acid sequence: CASSLEQGALGYTF.

J is TRBJ2-5 and V is TRBV7-2, with TRBD2 matching over 12 bases. In germline, CDR1 is SGHTA, CDR2 FQGNSA. This CDR3 region has 15 residues. V was clipped by 4 bases and J by 6 bases; unmatched bases: 6. The CDR3 coding sequence is TGTGCCAGCAGCTCTAGCGGGGGGGCTTCACAGACCCAGTACTTC. Its protein is CASSSSGGASQTQYF.

There are a few counts of this clone. The chain joins TRBV11-3 to TRBJ2-1, with D perhaps TRBD2 (5 bases). Germline loops: CDR1 SGHNT, CDR2 YENEEA. The CDR3 has 15 residues. V lost 0 bases and J 0 bases, leaving 6 bases between the germline ends. For the CDR3, the DNA is TGTGCCAGCAGCTTAGATGAGGGCTCCTACAATGAGCAGTTCTTC. It translates to CASSLDEGSYNEQFF.